This TCR beta chain was identified during a study of shared clonotypes between healthy human individuals. Generated by immunoSEQ multiplex PCR, the TCRdb table keeps only in-frame clones and is missing some. The sample shows about 1.1 million clones, around 78% of them seen only once. Looked up from germline, CDR1 is MNHEY and CDR2 is SVGAGI. With V trimmed by 4 bases and J by 6 bases, 10 bases remained unmatched. This CDR3 has 15 amino acids. The origin of this receptor is a young man in good health. Some clones in this sample may be carry-over from other donors' samples. The material sequenced was memory CD4+ T cells from PBMCs. Subset in this sample: CD45RA-negative fraction. The chain is built from TRBV6-5 and TRBJ2-7; the match to TRBD2 covers 9 bases. DNA of the CDR3: TGTGCCAGCAGTTCAGCGGGGGGACGGAGGGTCGAGCAGTACTTC. This sequence encodes CASSSAGGRRVEQYF.